Below, 25 T cell receptor beta chains from the same sample are listed, as sequenced in a study of response to subunit inactivated influenza vaccine. TCRdb recomputed calls from the RT-PCR reads with MiXCR, one row per CDR3 protein. The table shows 650,000 to 800,000 distinct CDR3 sequences, with approximately 15% occurring only once. The sequences come from PBMCs from blood, collected around 15 days before vaccination. These receptors all stem from a man aged 50 or older who received an inactivated influenza vaccine.

The chain is built from TRBV7-9 and TRBJ2-7, with D hard to call. This CDR3 contains 14 residues. The ends were cut back, 5 bases at V and 2 bases at J, with 13 bases in the middle. CDR1 is SEHNR and CDR2 is FQNEAQ in the germline V gene (reference sequence). CDR3 sequence reads: CASSVGQAAYEQYF. The DNA of the CDR3 is TGTGCCAGCAGCGTCGGCCAGGCAGCCTACGAGCAGTACTTC.

This clonotype appeared many times. The rearrangement links TRBV20-1 to TRBJ1-1; a possible D gene is TRBD1 (5 bases). CDR1 is DFQATT and CDR2 is SNEGSKA in the germline V gene (reference sequence). The CDR3 is 14 residues long. V lost 1 base to trimming and J lost 1 base, with 10 bases between them. CDR3 nucleotide sequence: TGCAGTGCTAGAGTCGGGACCGCGAACACTGAAGCTTTCTTT. Its translation: CSARVGTANTEAFF.

This clonotype was counted many times. The chain combines TRBV2 with TRBJ2-1; possible D gene TRBD1, 7 bases. The CDR3 spans 15 residues. V was trimmed by 8 bases and J by 4 bases, leaving 18 bases between them. Germline CDR1 and CDR2: SNHLY and FYNNEI. CDR3 in DNA: TGTGCCAGCTCGCGGGGACAGTGGGTTTACAATGAGCAGTTCTTC. Translation: CASSRGQWVYNEQFF.

This clonotype was counted many times. The gene calls are TRBV7-2 and TRBJ1-1; D uncertain. This CDR3 has 13 amino acids. In germline, CDR1 is SGHTA, CDR2 FQGNSA. Trimming left V 4 bases short and J 3 bases short, with 9 bases between. CDR3 amino acids: CASSSGVYTEAFF. The CDR3 bases are TGTGCCAGCAGCTCCGGGGTGTACACTGAAGCTTTCTTT.

This clonotype showed up many times. The V gene is TRBV4-2, the J gene TRBJ2-1; D unclear. Germline assignment: CDR1 LGHNA and CDR2 YNFKEQ. The V end was cut by 1 base, the J end by 8 bases, with 15 bases between. The CDR3 spans 15 residues. CDR3 bases: TGTGCCAGCAGCCAAGCGATGGAAGGTATCGATGAGCAGTTCTTC. It translates to CASSQAMEGIDEQFF.

This sequence joins TRBV7-8 and TRBJ2-7, with 9 bases fitting TRBD2. V shed 5 bases and J 2 bases; nucleotides not matched to a gene: 19. Germline V lookup: CDR1 SGHVS, CDR2 FQNEAQ. The CDR3 has 19 residues. Here the CDR3 reads CASSRPRRQSGGQTYEQYF. The CDR3 region has the DNA TGTGCCAGCAGCCGACCCCGTCGCCAAAGCGGGGGGCAAACCTACGAGCAGTACTTC.

This clonotype was observed a handful of times. This chain uses TRBV20-1 with TRBJ2-3; TRBD1 matches at 8 bases. Germline trimming cut 4 bases from V and 3 bases from J; bases unmatched to any gene: 15. The CDR3 totals 17 residues. Germline assignment: CDR1 DFQATT and CDR2 SNEGSKA (reference sequence). CDR3 sequence: CSAISRAGQGETDTQYF. CDR3 DNA: TGCAGTGCTATTAGTCGGGCCGGACAGGGTGAAACAGATACGCAGTATTTT.

This clonotype has just a few counts. This chain links TRBV10-2 with TRBJ1-2; 7 bases align to TRBD1. The ends lost 8 bases at V and 2 bases at J; junction bases unmatched: 5. The CDR3 is 13 amino acids. Germline CDR1 WSHSY, CDR2 SAAADI. CDR3 residues: CASLSGQNYGYTF. The CDR3 bases are TGCGCCAGCCTCTCGGGACAGAACTATGGCTACACCTTC.

DNA of the CDR3: TGTGCCAGCAGTATCCTACAGGGAGGACGGTTTTTT. It codes for CASSILQGGRFF. The V call is TRBV27, the J call TRBJ1-4; D is perhaps TRBD1 (6 bases). The CDR3 has 12 amino acids. Germline-derived CDR1 and CDR2 are MNHEY and SMNVEV (reference sequence). The ends were cut back, 5 bases at V and 16 bases at J, with 17 bases in the middle.

This clonotype was picked up a small number of times. The chain couples TRBV2 to TRBJ1-2; TRBD1 is a possible D gene (5 bases). Trimming took off 8 bases at V and 0 bases at J, with 10 bases between the two ends. CDR3 length: 13 residues. CDR1 is SNHLY, CDR2 FYNNEI, per germline. DNA for the CDR3: TGTGCCAGCCGCAGGGAAACTAACTATGGCTACACCTTC. Translation: CASRRETNYGYTF.

The V and J genes are TRBV27 and TRBJ2-1; 9 bases are a match to TRBD2. This CDR3 contains 17 residues. Germline V lookup: CDR1 MNHEY, CDR2 SMNVEV (reference sequence). V shed 3 bases, J shed 7 bases, and the junction held 13 bases outside the gene matches. The CDR3 spells CASSLGGLAGKGNEQFF. DNA for the CDR3: TGTGCCAGCAGTTTGGGGGGACTAGCAGGAAAGGGGAATGAGCAGTTCTTC.

This clonotype was observed a few times. The chain recombines TRBV27 with TRBJ2-7; 8 bases align to TRBD2. Germline lookup yields CDR1 MNHEY and CDR2 SMNVEV (reference sequence). V trimming: 6 bases; J trimming: 1 base; junction bases outside the gene matches: 8. The CDR3 runs to 15 residues. The CDR3 DNA reads TGTGCCAGCAGCCCTATCGGACTAGCTTCCTACGAGCAGTACTTC. This encodes CASSPIGLASYEQYF.

This clonotype was picked up a small number of times. The chain uses TRBV11-2 and TRBJ2-1; TRBD2 matches 10 bases. Trimming cost V 3 bases and J 8 bases; bases outside gene matches: 4. The CDR3 totals 14 residues. Germline values: CDR1 SGHAT, CDR2 FQNNGV. The DNA of the CDR3 is TGTGCCAGCAGCTTGGAGCGGGGGGGCGATGAGCAGTTCTTC. This encodes CASSLERGGDEQFF.

The V gene is TRBV5-1, the J gene TRBJ2-2; 8 nucleotides line up with TRBD1. Trimming removed 4 bases from V and 8 bases from J; junction bases left unmatched: 10. Germline V gene data show CDR1 as SGHRS and CDR2 as YFSETQ. The CDR3 spans 15 residues. CDR3 in DNA: TGCGCCAGCAGCGAGTTGGGGACAGGCCCAGGGGAGCTGTTTTTT. Protein: CASSELGTGPGELFF.

Only a few counts were recorded for this clonotype. This chain links TRBV5-1 with TRBJ2-1; the match to TRBD1 covers 8 bases. The CDR3 has 15 amino acids. J gave up 10 bases and V 4 bases, and 13 bases lay outside the gene matches. CDR1 is SGHRS, CDR2 YFSETQ, per germline. The CDR3 protein is CASSLRVQGGREQFF. Here the CDR3 DNA reads TGCGCCAGCAGCCTTCGAGTACAGGGGGGCAGGGAGCAGTTCTTC.

This clonotype was detected only a few times. The chain joins TRBV14 to TRBJ2-7, with TRBD2 matching over 7 bases. Germline V gene lookup returns CDR1 SGHDN and CDR2 FVKESK. The length of the CDR3 is 16 residues. Germline trimming cut 3 bases from V and 4 bases from J; bases unmatched to any gene: 12. CDR3 protein: CASSQTGSGLWYEQYF. As DNA, the CDR3 is TGTGCCAGCAGCCAGACCGGTTCGGGACTATGGTACGAGCAGTACTTC.

The genes are TRBV6-4 and TRBJ1-2; D is ambiguous. Deletions cut 0 bases from V and 3 bases from J, with 17 bases between. CDR1 and CDR2 (germline): MRHNA, SNTAGT. This CDR3 has 17 amino acids. CDR3 in amino acids: CASSDSSGETWDYGYTF. DNA for the CDR3: TGTGCCAGCAGTGACTCGAGTGGGGAAACGTGGGACTATGGCTACACCTTC.

The rearrangement links TRBV25-1 to TRBJ2-5; 7 bases fit TRBD1. CDR3 length equals 14 residues. CDR1 and CDR2 (germline): MGHDK, SYGVNS. Unmatched junction bases numbered 1, after V lost 1 base and J lost 2 bases. The CDR3 sequence is CASSELGQQETQYF. The CDR3 DNA sequence: TGTGCCAGCAGTGAATTGGGACAGCAAGAGACCCAGTACTTC.

The J gene is TRBJ1-1, the V gene TRBV19, with D tentatively TRBD1 (6 bases). The germline gives CDR1 LNHDA, CDR2 SQIVND (reference sequence). This CDR3 has 15 amino acids. V was shortened by 7 bases and J by 1 base, with 16 bases between the two germline ends. The CDR3 here is CASTTGGGWNTEAFF. The DNA for the CDR3 is TGTGCCAGTACCACGGGGGGGGGCTGGAACACTGAAGCTTTCTTT.

The CDR3 here is CASSFDTTDNEQFF. CDR3 in DNA: TGCGCCAGCAGCTTTGACACTACTGACAATGAGCAGTTCTTC. V gene TRBV5-1 combines with J gene TRBJ2-1, with no clear D. There are 14 residues in the CDR3. The V end was cut by 2 bases, the J end by 5 bases, with 11 bases between. Germline V lookup: CDR1 SGHRS, CDR2 YFSETQ.

This clonotype was detected a few times. The CDR3 region is CSARFLAGVWETQYF. DNA for the CDR3: TGCAGTGCTAGATTTCTAGCGGGAGTCTGGGAGACCCAGTACTTC. V usage is TRBV20-1 and J usage is TRBJ2-5; TRBD2 aligns across 10 bases. J lost 5 bases, V lost 2 bases, and 8 bases had no gene match. Germline values: CDR1 DFQATT, CDR2 SNEGSKA (reference sequence). This CDR3 comprises 15 residues.

The J gene is TRBJ2-3, the V gene TRBV20-1; either TRBD1 or TRBD2 may supply D (6 bases each). The CDR3 has 21 residues. V was shortened by 1 base and J by 0 bases, with 29 bases between the two germline ends. Germline CDR1 and CDR2: DFQATT and SNEGSKA (reference sequence). CDR3 amino acids: CSARALRTGAAIVSSTDTQYF. CDR3 nucleotide sequence: TGCAGTGCTAGAGCGCTCCGAACGGGGGCCGCGATAGTTTCTAGCACAGATACGCAGTATTTT.

This clonotype was found many times. CDR3 coding DNA: TGTGCCAGCAGCTTAGGAACTACTGGAAACACCATATATTTT. This encodes CASSLGTTGNTIYF. The genes are TRBV7-8 and TRBJ1-3, with D hard to call. Trimming shortened V by 1 base and J by 2 bases, and 6 bases separated the two germline ends. Germline V gene lookup returns CDR1 SGHVS and CDR2 FQNEAQ. There are 14 residues in the CDR3.

The gene calls are TRBV27 and TRBJ1-2; 7 bases agree with TRBD1. Germline V gives CDR1 MNHEY, CDR2 SMNVEV (reference sequence). The V gene end was trimmed by 2 bases and the J gene end by 4 bases; junction bases not matched to a gene: 7. The CDR3 consists of 15 residues. DNA for the CDR3: TGTGCCAGCAGTTTACGGTCGACAGGGAGCTATGGCTACACCTTC. Amino acids: CASSLRSTGSYGYTF.

This clonotype was picked up many times. The chain combines TRBV20-1 with TRBJ2-5; D is possibly TRBD2 (5 bases). Trimming removed 3 bases at V and 1 base at J, with 18 bases between. CDR3 length: 16 residues. Per the germline V gene, CDR1 is DFQATT and CDR2 is SNEGSKA (reference sequence). CDR3 sequence reads: CSASSGGLSTQETQYF. The CDR3 DNA reads TGCAGTGCTAGTTCCGGCGGGCTGTCTACCCAAGAGACCCAGTACTTC.